This TCR beta chain is from a study of beta chain features in type 1 diabetes. One heparinised draw, averaging about 110 mL, was taken per donor. This CDR3 has 14 amino acids. J was trimmed by 8 bases and V by 7 bases; bases with no gene match: 12. From germline, CDR1 is MDHEN and CDR2 SYDVKM. All of the isolated RNA was reverse transcribed, so expressed TCRB transcripts were sequenced. Sequenced by immunoSEQ multiplex PCR; TCRdb stores in-frame clones only, minus some. The repertoire includes tens of thousands of clones, around 40% of them detected once, and 0.1% to 0.15% sits in the top ten. The sample holds a few counts of this clone. Its antigen is unknown. Whole-study results and caveats: Cells with high TCR expression could be over-represented when cDNA is sequenced. All four CD4+ subsets from Type 1 diabetes patients carried moderately but significantly shorter TCRB CDR3s. Patients and controls would share equally any PCR tilt toward shorter templates.

The chain carries TRBV28 and TRBJ2-7; the match to TRBD2 covers 9 bases. Sequencing was carried out using stem cell memory CD4+ T cells from blood. This TCR came from a man aged 25 to 40 with type 1 diabetes. For the CDR3, the DNA is TGTGCCAGCATCCCGTGGGCGGGAGGGAGTAAGCAGTACTTC. Translating it yields CASIPWAGGSKQYF.